This T cell receptor beta chain was identified during a study of T cell responses to AZD1222 COVID-19 vaccine. Whole-study findings and limits: Spike-specific TCR breadth and depth rose after two AZD1222 doses. Spike was spanned by vaccine-associated CD4 TCRs, which were dominant at 160-218 and 743-854. The reported proportion of spike-specific TCRs targeting unmutated variant regions was nearly half.

Germline CDR1 reads LGHDT; CDR2 reads YNNKEL (reference sequence). This CDR3 contains 16 residues. Trimming left V 3 bases short and J 3 bases short, with 17 bases between. In regard to this clone: Its target is not known.

The method was immunoSEQ multiplex PCR; TCRdb's version includes in-frame clones alone and lacks a portion of them. The table has 150,000 to 200,000 clones, over 80% seen once. The TCR originated in an adult who received the MenACWY meningococcal vaccine as a control. The sequenced sample was peripheral blood, obtained 28 days after the second dose of the MenACWY control vaccine. The chain carries TRBV3-1 (or the pseudogene TRBV3-2) and TRBJ1-1; perhaps TRBD1 as D (5 bases). The CDR3 nucleotides are TGTGCCAGCAGCCAGGTTTTATGGGACGTCCACACTGAAGCTTTCTTT. Translated, it gives CASSQVLWDVHTEAFF.